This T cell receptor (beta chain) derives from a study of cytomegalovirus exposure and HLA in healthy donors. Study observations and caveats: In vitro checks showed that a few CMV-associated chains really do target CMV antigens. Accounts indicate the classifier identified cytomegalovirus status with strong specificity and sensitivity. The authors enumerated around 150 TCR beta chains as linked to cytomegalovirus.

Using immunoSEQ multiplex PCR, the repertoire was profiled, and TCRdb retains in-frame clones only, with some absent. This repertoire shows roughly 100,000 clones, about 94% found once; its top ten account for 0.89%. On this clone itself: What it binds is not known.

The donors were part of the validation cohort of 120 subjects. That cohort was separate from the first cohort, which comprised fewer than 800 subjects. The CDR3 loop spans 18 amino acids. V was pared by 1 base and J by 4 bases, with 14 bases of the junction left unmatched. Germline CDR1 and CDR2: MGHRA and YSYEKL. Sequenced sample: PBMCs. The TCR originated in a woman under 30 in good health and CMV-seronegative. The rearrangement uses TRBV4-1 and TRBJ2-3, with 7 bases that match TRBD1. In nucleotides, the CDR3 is TGCGCCAGCAGCCAAGGCCGAACGACAGGGTTGTATGCAGATACGCAGTATTTT. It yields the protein CASSQGRTTGLYADTQYF.